This is a list of T cell receptor beta chains from one sample in a study of blood T cell repertoires in COVID-19. The data were produced by immunoSEQ multiplex PCR, yet TCRdb's version contains in-frame clones alone and is incomplete. The sample has about 160,000 clones; roughly 84% are singletons. Sequenced material: peripheral blood. All receptors come from a woman older than 75 with active or convalescent COVID-19. The CDR3 runs from the conserved cysteine through the conserved F or W. A D gene is named only where the DNA matches it firmly. The size entry is marked missing in some rows and otherwise reads once, few, many or a size class.

v_call,d_call,cdr3_length,clone_size,j_call,cdr3_aa,cdr3_nt
TRBV5-1,TRBD2,16,-,TRBJ2-5,CASSPHDSGAQETQYF,TGCGCCAGCAGCCCCCACGATAGCGGGGCCCAAGAGACCCAGTACTTC
TRBV6-5,TRBD1,15,-,TRBJ1-5,CASNGGDRLNQPQHF,TGTGCCTCTAACGGCGGGGACAGGTTAAATCAGCCCCAGCATTTT
TRBV5-5,-,13,-,TRBJ1-5,CASSLVGVQPQHF,TGTGCCAGCAGCTTGGTAGGGGTTCAGCCCCAGCATTTT
TRBV7-2,TRBD1,13,-,TRBJ1-2,CASRGQGASGYTF,TGTGCCAGCAGGGGACAGGGGGCGAGTGGCTACACCTTC
TRBV19,-,14,-,TRBJ1-5,CASNKNPGNQPQHF,TGTGCCAGTAACAAAAACCCGGGGAATCAGCCCCAGCATTTT
TRBV19,-,15,-,TRBJ2-2,CASSILAVNTGELFF,TGTGCCAGTAGTATCTTAGCGGTGAACACCGGGGAGCTGTTTTTT
TRBV7-6,-,14,-,TRBJ1-4,CASSLQGMWEKLFF,TGTGCCAGCAGCTTACAGGGGATGTGGGAAAAACTGTTTTTT
TRBV28,-,14,few,TRBJ1-5,CASSLPNSGQPQHF,TGTGCCAGCAGTTTGCCAAACTCGGGGCAGCCCCAGCATTTT
TRBV19,-,14,-,TRBJ1-6,CASKVTLSGSPLHF,TGTGCCAGTAAGGTCACCCTCTCGGGGTCACCCCTCCACTTT
TRBV11-3,TRBD2,20,-,TRBJ2-1,CASSLPLAGGPSPFDSEQFF,TGTGCCAGCAGCTTACCTCTAGCGGGGGGCCCCTCCCCCTTTGACAGTGAGCAGTTCTTC
TRBV5-6,-,15,-,TRBJ1-4,CASSLQTYREGKLFF,TGTGCCAGCAGCCTACAAACCTACAGGGAAGGAAAACTGTTTTTT
TRBV18,-,15,-,TRBJ1-1,CASSPVVSMNTEAFF,TGTGCCAGCTCACCTGTGGTTTCTATGAACACTGAAGCTTTCTTT
TRBV7-2,-,16,-,TRBJ1-3,CASSLGQSTSGNTIYF,TGTGCCAGCAGCTTAGGACAGTCAACCTCTGGAAACACCATATATTTT
TRBV6-5,-,14,-,TRBJ1-1,CASSYTTDYTEAFF,TGTGCCAGCAGTTACACGACAGACTACACTGAAGCTTTCTTT
TRBV5-1,TRBD1,15,-,TRBJ2-7,CASSLDGQGPYEQYF,TGCGCCAGCAGCTTGGACGGACAGGGACCCTACGAGCAGTACTTC
TRBV11-3,-,18,few,TRBJ2-7,CASSLESTGVDYSYEQYF,TGTGCCAGCAGCTTAGAATCTACCGGGGTGGATTACTCCTACGAGCAGTACTTC
TRBV29-1,TRBD1,15,-,TRBJ2-7,CSVGPGTGGTYEQYF,TGCAGCGTTGGCCCCGGGACAGGGGGGACCTACGAGCAGTACTTC
TRBV11-2,TRBD2,15,-,TRBJ2-1,CASSYPGLGGNEQFF,TGTGCCAGCAGCTACCCGGGACTAGGGGGCAATGAGCAGTTCTTC
TRBV25-1,-,15,-,TRBJ1-2,CASSASSAANYGYTF,TGTGCCAGCAGTGCGAGCAGCGCAGCTAACTATGGCTACACCTTC
TRBV19,TRBD1,15,-,TRBJ1-3,CASTAGTGAGNTIYF,TGTGCCAGTACAGCCGGGACAGGGGCTGGAAACACCATATATTTT
TRBV6-5,-,15,once,TRBJ2-7,CASSSTGTAPYEQYF,TGTGCCAGCAGCTCAACCGGGACTGCCCCCTACGAGCAGTACTTC
TRBV30,-,12,-,TRBJ1-1,CAWSVGRTEAFF,TGTGCCTGGAGTGTAGGGAGGACTGAAGCTTTCTTT
TRBV6-6,-,17,-,TRBJ1-4,CASSQTTTRLANEKLFF,TGTGCCAGCAGTCAGACTACAACCCGGTTAGCTAATGAAAAACTGTTTTTT
TRBV30,-,14,-,TRBJ2-7,CAWSVGGGAVEQYF,TGTGCCTGGAGTGTAGGAGGGGGGGCCGTCGAGCAGTACTTC
TRBV7-8,-,16,-,TRBJ2-3,CASSPPGEGSTDTQYF,TGTGCCAGCAGCCCCCCCGGAGAGGGTAGCACAGATACGCAGTATTTT
TRBV30,-,13,-,TRBJ2-1,CAWSTSQVGEQFF,TGTGCCTGGAGCACAAGTCAAGTTGGTGAGCAGTTCTTC
TRBV19,TRBD1,14,-,TRBJ2-5,CASSIDRGRETQYF,TGTGCCAGTAGTATCGACAGGGGGCGAGAGACCCAGTACTTC
TRBV19,TRBD1,16,-,TRBJ2-2,CASSIGGTANTGELFF,TGTGCCAGTAGTATAGGGGGGACAGCTAACACCGGGGAGCTGTTTTTT
TRBV4-3,TRBD1,16,-,TRBJ1-4,CASSPGQASYNEKLFF,TGCGCCAGCAGCCCAGGACAGGCCTCGTATAATGAAAAACTGTTTTTT
TRBV12-3/TRBV12-4,-,11,-,TRBJ2-7,CASSSSYEQYF,TGTGCCAGCAGCTCCAGCTACGAGCAGTACTTC
TRBV4-3,-,14,-,TRBJ1-2,CASSQDGRGNGYTF,TGCGCCAGCAGCCAAGATGGCAGGGGTAATGGCTACACCTTC
TRBV6-6,TRBD1,16,-,TRBJ2-7,CASSYSTVTGGSEQYF,TGTGCCAGCAGTTACTCGACCGTGACAGGGGGGTCCGAGCAGTACTTC
TRBV6-5,-,14,-,TRBJ1-1,CASKQQGPNTEAFF,TGTGCCAGCAAACAACAGGGCCCGAACACTGAAGCTTTCTTT
TRBV30,TRBD1,14,-,TRBJ1-6,CAWNGQGGNSPLHF,TGTGCCTGGAACGGACAGGGAGGCAATTCACCCCTCCACTTT
TRBV7-9,TRBD2,16,-,TRBJ2-5,CASRPPSGGAFGTQYF,TGTGCCAGCAGGCCTCCTAGCGGGGGGGCATTCGGGACCCAGTACTTC
TRBV5-6,TRBD1,14,-,TRBJ1-1,CASSWGQGSTEAFF,TGTGCCAGCAGCTGGGGACAGGGGTCGACCGAAGCTTTCTTT
TRBV5-4,TRBD1,14,few,TRBJ1-1,CASSRDSMNTEAFF,TGTGCCAGCAGCCGGGACAGTATGAACACTGAAGCTTTCTTT
TRBV11-3,-,15,-,TRBJ2-2,CASSLGQGSTGELFF,TGTGCCAGCAGCTTAGGCCAGGGGTCCACCGGGGAGCTGTTTTTT
TRBV7-2,-,15,once,TRBJ2-4,CASSLGQLAKNIQYF,TGTGCCAGCAGCTTAGGGCAGTTAGCCAAAAACATTCAGTACTTC
TRBV3-1/TRBV3-2,TRBD1,14,-,TRBJ1-1,CASSYGQVNTEAFF,TGTGCCAGCAGCTACGGACAGGTGAACACTGAAGCTTTCTTT
TRBV6-5,-,14,-,TRBJ1-2,CASSSPTVLYGYTF,TGTGCCAGCAGTTCCCCCACAGTCCTCTATGGCTACACCTTC
TRBV6-5,-,13,-,TRBJ1-4,CASRAGYNEKLFF,TGTGCCAGCAGGGCCGGGTATAATGAAAAACTGTTTTTT
TRBV25-1,TRBD2,18,-,TRBJ2-1,CASHSSSGGVPAYNEQFF,TGTGCCAGCCACTCGTCTAGCGGGGGAGTCCCGGCCTACAATGAGCAGTTCTTC
TRBV9,-,16,-,TRBJ1-4,CASSYPGTTTNEKLFF,TGTGCCAGCAGCTATCCCGGGACAACAACTAATGAAAAACTGTTTTTT
TRBV19,-,14,-,TRBJ1-2,CASSRQVDFYGYTF,TGTGCCAGTAGCAGACAGGTCGATTTCTATGGCTACACCTTC
TRBV11-3,TRBD1,16,-,TRBJ2-1,CASSLDSAGGSNEQFF,TGTGCCAGCAGCTTAGATTCGGCAGGGGGCTCGAATGAGCAGTTCTTC
TRBV4-1,TRBD1,15,-,TRBJ1-4,CASSQVGDRGEKLFF,TGCGCCAGCAGCCAAGTCGGGGACAGGGGTGAAAAACTGTTTTTT
TRBV11-2,TRBD1,14,-,TRBJ1-2,CASSSDRVSGGYTF,TGTGCCAGCAGCTCGGACAGGGTTTCGGGCGGCTACACCTTC
TRBV19,-,16,-,TRBJ1-3,CASSTRDRSSGNTIYF,TGTGCCAGTAGTACCCGCGACAGGAGCTCTGGAAACACCATATATTTT
TRBV5-1,TRBD1,14,-,TRBJ1-1,CASSVGTAYTEAFF,TGCGCCAGCAGCGTGGGGACAGCATACACTGAAGCTTTCTTT
TRBV25-1,-,15,-,TRBJ1-6,CASSEMEGVNSPLHF,TGTGCCAGCAGTGAGATGGAAGGGGTAAATTCACCCCTCCACTTT
TRBV6-2/TRBV6-3,TRBD1,14,-,TRBJ2-5,CASSYLGQGGTQYF,TGTGCCAGCAGTTACTTAGGACAGGGAGGGACCCAGTACTTC
TRBV11-2,TRBD1,15,-,TRBJ1-3,CASSSDRAWGNTIYF,TGTGCCAGCAGCTCCGACAGGGCGTGGGGAAACACCATATATTTT
TRBV30,TRBD1,13,-,TRBJ1-3,CAWRGGQGNTIYF,TGTGCCTGGAGGGGGGGACAGGGAAACACCATATATTTT